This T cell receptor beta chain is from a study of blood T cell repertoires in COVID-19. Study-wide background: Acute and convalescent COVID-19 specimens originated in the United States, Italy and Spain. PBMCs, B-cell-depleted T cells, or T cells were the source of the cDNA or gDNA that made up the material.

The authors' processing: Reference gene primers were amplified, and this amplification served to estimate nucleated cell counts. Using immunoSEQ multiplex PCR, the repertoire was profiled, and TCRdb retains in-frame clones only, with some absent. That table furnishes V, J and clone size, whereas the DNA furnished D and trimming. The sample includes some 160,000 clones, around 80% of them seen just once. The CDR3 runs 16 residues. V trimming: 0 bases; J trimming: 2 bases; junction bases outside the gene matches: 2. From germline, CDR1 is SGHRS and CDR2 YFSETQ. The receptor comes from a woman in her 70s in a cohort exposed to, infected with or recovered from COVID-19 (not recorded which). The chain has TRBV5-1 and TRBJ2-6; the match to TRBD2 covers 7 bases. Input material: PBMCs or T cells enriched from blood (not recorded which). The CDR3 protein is CASSLERGAGANVLTF. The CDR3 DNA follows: TGCGCCAGCAGCTTGGAGCGGGGTGCTGGGGCCAACGTCCTGACTTTC.